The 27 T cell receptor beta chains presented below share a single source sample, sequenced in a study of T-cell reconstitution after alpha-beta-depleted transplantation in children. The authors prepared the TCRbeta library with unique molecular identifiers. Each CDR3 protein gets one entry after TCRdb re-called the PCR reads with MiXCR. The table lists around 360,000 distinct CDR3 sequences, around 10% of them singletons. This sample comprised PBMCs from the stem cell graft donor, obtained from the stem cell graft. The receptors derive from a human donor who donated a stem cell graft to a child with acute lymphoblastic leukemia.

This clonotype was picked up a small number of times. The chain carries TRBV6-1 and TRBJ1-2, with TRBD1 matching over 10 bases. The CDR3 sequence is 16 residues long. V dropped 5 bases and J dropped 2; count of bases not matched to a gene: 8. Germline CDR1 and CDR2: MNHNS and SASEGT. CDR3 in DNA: TGTGCCAGCAGTCGGGACAGGGGCGGTGAAAACTATGGCTACACCTTC. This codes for CASSRDRGGENYGYTF.

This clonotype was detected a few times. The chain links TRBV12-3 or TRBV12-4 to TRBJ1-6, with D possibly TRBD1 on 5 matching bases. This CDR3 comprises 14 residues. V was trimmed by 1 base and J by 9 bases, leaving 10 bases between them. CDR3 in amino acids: CASSLDPGGSPLHF. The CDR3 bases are TGTGCCAGCAGTTTAGACCCCGGGGGTTCACCCCTCCACTTT.

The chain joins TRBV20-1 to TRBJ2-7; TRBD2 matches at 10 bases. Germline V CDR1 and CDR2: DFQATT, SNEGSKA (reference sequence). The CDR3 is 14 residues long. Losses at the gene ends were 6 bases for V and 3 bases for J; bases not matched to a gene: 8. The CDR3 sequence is CSARSGTSDYEQYF. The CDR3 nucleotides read TGCAGTGCCAGGTCCGGGACTAGCGACTACGAGCAGTACTTC.

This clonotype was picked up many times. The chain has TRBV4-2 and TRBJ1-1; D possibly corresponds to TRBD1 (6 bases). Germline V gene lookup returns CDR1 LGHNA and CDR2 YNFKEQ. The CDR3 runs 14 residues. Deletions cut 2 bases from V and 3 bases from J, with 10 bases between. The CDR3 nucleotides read TGTGCCAGCAGCCAAAACAGGGCTGACACTGAAGCTTTCTTT. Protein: CASSQNRADTEAFF.

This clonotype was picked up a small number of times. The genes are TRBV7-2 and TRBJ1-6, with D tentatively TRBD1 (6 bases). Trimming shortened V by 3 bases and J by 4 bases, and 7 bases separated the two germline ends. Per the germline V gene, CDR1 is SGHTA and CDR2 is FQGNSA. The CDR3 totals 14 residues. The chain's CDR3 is CASSFRGYNSPLHF. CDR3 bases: TGTGCCAGCAGCTTCAGGGGTTATAATTCACCCCTCCACTTT.

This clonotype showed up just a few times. The CDR3 loop is CSVRPWDTQYF. In DNA form, the CDR3 reads TGCAGCGTCCGTCCGTGGGATACGCAGTATTTT. V and J are TRBV29-1 and TRBJ2-3, with D unclear. The germline gives CDR1 SQVTM, CDR2 ANQGSEA. The CDR3 has 11 amino acids. Trimming removed 6 bases at V and 6 bases at J, with 10 bases between.

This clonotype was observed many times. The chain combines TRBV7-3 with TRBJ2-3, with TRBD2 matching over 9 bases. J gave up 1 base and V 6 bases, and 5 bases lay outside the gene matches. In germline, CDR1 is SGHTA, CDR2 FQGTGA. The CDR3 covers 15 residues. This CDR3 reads CASSIVAGGTDTQYF. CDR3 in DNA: TGTGCCAGCAGTATCGTAGCGGGGGGCACAGATACGCAGTATTTT.

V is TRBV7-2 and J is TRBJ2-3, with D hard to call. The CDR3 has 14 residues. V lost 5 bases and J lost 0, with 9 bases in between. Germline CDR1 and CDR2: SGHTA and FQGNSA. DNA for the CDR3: TGTGCCAGCAGCCCTACAGCTAGCACAGATACGCAGTATTTT. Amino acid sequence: CASSPTASTDTQYF.

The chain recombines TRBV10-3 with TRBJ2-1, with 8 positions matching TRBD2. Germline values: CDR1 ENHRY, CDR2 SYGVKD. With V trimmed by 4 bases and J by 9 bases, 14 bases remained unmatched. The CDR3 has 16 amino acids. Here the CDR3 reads CAISALSREGHGEQFF. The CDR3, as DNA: TGTGCCATCAGTGCTCTAAGCCGGGAGGGCCACGGTGAGCAGTTCTTC.

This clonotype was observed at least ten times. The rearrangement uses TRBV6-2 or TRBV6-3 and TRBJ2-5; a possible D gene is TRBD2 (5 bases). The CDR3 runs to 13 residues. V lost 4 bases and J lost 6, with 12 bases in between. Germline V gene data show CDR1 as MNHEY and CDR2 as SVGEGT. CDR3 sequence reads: CASSSDPGKTQYF. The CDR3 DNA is TGTGCCAGCAGTTCCGACCCGGGGAAGACCCAGTACTTC.

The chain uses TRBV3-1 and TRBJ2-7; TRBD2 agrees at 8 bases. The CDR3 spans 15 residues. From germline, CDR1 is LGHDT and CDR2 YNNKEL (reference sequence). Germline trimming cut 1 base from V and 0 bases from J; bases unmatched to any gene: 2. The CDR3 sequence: CASSQGSGNSYEQYF. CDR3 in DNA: TGTGCCAGCAGCCAAGGTAGCGGGAACTCCTACGAGCAGTACTTC.

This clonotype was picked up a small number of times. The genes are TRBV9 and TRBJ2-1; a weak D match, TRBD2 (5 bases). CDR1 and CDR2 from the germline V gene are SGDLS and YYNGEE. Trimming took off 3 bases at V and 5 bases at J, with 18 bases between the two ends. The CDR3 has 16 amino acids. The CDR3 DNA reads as TGTGCCAGCAGCGCCCCTCTAGCCGTTTCCCACAATGAGCAGTTCTTC. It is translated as CASSAPLAVSHNEQFF.

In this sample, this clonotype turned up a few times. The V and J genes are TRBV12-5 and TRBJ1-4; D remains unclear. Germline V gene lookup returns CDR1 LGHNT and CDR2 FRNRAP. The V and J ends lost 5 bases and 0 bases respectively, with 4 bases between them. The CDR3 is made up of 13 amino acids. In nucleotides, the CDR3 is TGTGCTAGTGGTCTGACAACTAATGAAAAACTGTTTTTT. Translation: CASGLTTNEKLFF.

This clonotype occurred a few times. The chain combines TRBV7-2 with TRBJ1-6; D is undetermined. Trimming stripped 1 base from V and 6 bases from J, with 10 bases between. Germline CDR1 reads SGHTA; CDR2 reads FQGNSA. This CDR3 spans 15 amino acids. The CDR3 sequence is CASSLGGRSNSPLHF. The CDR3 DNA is TGTGCCAGCAGCTTAGGAGGGCGGTCTAATTCACCCCTCCACTTT.

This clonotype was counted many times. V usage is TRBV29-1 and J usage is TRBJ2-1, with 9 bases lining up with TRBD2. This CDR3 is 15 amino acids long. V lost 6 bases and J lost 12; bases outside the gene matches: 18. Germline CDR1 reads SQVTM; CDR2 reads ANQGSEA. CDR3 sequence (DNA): TGCAGCGTCTTACCCGGGGCTAGCGGGACCGAGGGGCAGTTCTTC. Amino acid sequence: CSVLPGASGTEGQFF.

CDR3 coding DNA: TGTGCCACAAACCCAGGGAATAAAGCCTATGGCTACACCTTC. This translates into CATNPGNKAYGYTF. The chain has TRBV6-5 and TRBJ1-2; D is possibly TRBD1 (5 bases). Trimming removed 10 bases at V and 4 bases at J, with 19 bases between. Germline assignment: CDR1 MNHEY and CDR2 SVGAGI. This CDR3 has 14 residues.

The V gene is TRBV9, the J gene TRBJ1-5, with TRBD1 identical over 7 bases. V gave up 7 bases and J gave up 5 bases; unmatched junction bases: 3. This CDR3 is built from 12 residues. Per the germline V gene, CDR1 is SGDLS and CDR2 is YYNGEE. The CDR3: CASGDRYQPQHF. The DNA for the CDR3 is TGTGCCAGCGGGGACAGATATCAGCCCCAGCATTTT.

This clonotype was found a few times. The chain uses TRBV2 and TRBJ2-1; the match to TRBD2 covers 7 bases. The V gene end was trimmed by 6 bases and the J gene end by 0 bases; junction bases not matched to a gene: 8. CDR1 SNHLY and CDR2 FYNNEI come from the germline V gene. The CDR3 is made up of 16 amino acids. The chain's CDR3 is CASREGLTYSYNEQFF. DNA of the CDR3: TGTGCCAGCAGAGAGGGACTAACTTACTCCTACAATGAGCAGTTCTTC.

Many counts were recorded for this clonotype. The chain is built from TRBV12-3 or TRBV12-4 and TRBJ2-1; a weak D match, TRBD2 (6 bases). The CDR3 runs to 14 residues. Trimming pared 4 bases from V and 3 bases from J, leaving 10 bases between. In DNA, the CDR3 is TGTGCCAGCAGTTCAAGCGGGTTCTACAATGAGCAGTTCTTC. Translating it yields CASSSSGFYNEQFF.

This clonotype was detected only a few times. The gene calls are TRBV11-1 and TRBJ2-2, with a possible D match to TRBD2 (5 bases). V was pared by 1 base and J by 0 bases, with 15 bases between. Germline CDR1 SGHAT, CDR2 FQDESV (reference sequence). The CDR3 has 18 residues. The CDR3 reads CASSLVGLRAANTGELFF. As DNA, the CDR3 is TGTGCCAGCAGCTTAGTCGGGTTGAGGGCAGCGAACACCGGGGAGCTGTTTTTT.

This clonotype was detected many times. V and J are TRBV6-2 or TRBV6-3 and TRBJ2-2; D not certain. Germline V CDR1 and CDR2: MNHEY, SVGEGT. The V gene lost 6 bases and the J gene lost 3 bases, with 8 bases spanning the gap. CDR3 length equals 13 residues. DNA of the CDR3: TGTGCCAGCAGACCCGATTACACCGGGGAGCTGTTTTTT. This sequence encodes CASRPDYTGELFF.

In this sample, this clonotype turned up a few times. CDR3 protein: CASSLSAGDMNTEAFF. CDR3 DNA sequence: TGTGCCAGCAGTTTATCCGCAGGAGACATGAACACTGAAGCTTTCTTT. The rearrangement joins TRBV27 to TRBJ1-1; D not resolved. Germline values: CDR1 MNHEY, CDR2 SMNVEV (reference sequence). V lost 0 bases and J 0 bases, leaving 11 bases between the germline ends. The CDR3 runs 16 residues.

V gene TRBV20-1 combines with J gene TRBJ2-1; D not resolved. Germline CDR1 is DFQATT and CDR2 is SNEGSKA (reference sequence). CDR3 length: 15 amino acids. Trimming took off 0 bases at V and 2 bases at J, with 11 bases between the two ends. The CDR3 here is CSAREVTAPYNEQFF. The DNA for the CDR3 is TGCAGTGCTAGAGAAGTGACTGCACCCTACAATGAGCAGTTCTTC.

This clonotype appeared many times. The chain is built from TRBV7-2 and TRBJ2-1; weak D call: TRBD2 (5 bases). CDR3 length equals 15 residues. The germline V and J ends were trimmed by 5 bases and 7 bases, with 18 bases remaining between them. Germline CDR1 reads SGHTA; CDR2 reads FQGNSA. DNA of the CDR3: TGTGCCAGCAGCCCTAGCCTAGGAGATCTAAATGAGCAGTTCTTC. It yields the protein CASSPSLGDLNEQFF.

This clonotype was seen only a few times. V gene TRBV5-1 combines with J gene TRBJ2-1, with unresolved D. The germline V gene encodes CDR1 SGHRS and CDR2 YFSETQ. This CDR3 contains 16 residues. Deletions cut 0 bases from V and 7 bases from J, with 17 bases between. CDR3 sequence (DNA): TGCGCCAGCAGCTTGGGGGAAGCTTTTTTTGGAAATGAGCAGTTCTTC. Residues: CASSLGEAFFGNEQFF.

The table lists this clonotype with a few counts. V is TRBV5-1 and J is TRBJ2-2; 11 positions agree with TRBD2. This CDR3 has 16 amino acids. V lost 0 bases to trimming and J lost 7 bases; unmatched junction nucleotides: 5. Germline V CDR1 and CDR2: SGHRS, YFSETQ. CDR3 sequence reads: CASSLELAGVGGELFF. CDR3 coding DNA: TGCGCCAGCAGCTTGGAACTAGCGGGAGTAGGCGGGGAGCTGTTTTTT.

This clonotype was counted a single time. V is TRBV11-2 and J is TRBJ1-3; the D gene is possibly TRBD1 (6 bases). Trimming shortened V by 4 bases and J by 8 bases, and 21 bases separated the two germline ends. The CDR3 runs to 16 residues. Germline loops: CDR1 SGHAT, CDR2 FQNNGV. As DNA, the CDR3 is TGTGCCAGCAGCTCAGTACGGGGGGCGCCGGGACACACCATATATTTT. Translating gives CASSSVRGAPGHTIYF.